This TCR beta chain appears in the sequencing data of a study of blood T cell repertoires in COVID-19. Study as a whole: Samples of COVID-19 (acute and convalescent) were obtained from the United States, Italy and Spain. PBMCs, B-cell-depleted T cells, or T cells were the source of the cDNA or gDNA that made up the material.

The CDR3 has 14 amino acids. Trimming took off 1 base at V and 1 base at J, with 5 bases between the two ends. The germline gives CDR1 SGHVS, CDR2 FNYEAQ. Authors' methods: Amplification with reference gene primers provided the estimates of nucleated cell counts. Clones were read by immunoSEQ multiplex PCR, and TCRdb kept only the in-frame ones, dropping some. That table gives V, J and clone size, and the DNA gave D and trimming. The table has 280,000 or so clones, 88% seen once. The sequenced material came from peripheral blood. The clonotype comes from a man aged 18 to 30 with active or convalescent COVID-19. The V gene is TRBV7-6, the J gene TRBJ1-5; D is unclear. This CDR3 is CASSLGQSNQPQHF. CDR3 DNA: TGTGCCAGCAGCTTAGGGCAGAGCAATCAGCCCCAGCATTTT.